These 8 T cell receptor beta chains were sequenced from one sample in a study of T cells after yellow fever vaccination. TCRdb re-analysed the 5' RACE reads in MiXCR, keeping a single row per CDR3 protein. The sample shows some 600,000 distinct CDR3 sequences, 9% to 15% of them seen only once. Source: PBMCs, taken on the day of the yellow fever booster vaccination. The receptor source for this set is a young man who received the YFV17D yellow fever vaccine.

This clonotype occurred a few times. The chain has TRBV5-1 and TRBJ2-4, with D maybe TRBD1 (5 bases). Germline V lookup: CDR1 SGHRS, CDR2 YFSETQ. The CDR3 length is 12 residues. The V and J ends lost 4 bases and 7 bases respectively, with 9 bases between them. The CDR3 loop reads CASSSSGNIQYF. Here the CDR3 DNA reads TGCGCCAGCAGCAGTTCAGGGAACATTCAGTACTTC.

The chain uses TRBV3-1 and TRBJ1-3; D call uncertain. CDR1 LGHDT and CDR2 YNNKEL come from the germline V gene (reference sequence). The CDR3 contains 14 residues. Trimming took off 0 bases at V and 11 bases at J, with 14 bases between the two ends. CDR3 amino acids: CASSQDAPVGSIYF. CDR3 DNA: TGTGCCAGCAGCCAAGACGCGCCGGTAGGCTCCATATATTTT.

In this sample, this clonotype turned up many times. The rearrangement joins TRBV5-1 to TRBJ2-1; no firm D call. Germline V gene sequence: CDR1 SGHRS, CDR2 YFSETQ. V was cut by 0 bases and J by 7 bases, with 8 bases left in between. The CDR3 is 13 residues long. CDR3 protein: CASSLGATNEQFF. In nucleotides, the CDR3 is TGCGCCAGCAGCTTGGGGGCGACAAATGAGCAGTTCTTC.

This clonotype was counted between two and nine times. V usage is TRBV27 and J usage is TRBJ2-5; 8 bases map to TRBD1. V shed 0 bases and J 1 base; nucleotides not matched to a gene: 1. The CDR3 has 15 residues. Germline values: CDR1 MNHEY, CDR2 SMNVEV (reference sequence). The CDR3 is CASSLSDRAQETQYF. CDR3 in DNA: TGTGCCAGCAGTTTATCGGACAGGGCCCAAGAGACCCAGTACTTC.

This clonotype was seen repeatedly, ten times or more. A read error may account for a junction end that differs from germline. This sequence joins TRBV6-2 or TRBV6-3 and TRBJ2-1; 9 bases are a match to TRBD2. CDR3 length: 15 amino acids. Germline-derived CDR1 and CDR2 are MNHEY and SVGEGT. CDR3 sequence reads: CASSYSGSSYNEQFF. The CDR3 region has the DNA TGCGCCAGCAGTTATAGCGGGAGCTCCTACAATGAGCAGTTCTTC.

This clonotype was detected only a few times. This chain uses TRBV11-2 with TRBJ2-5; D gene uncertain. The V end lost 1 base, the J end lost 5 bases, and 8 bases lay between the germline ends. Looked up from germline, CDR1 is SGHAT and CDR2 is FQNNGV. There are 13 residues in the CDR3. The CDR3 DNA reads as TGTGCCAGCAGCTTAGCAACTTGGGAGACCCAGTACTTC. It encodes CASSLATWETQYF.

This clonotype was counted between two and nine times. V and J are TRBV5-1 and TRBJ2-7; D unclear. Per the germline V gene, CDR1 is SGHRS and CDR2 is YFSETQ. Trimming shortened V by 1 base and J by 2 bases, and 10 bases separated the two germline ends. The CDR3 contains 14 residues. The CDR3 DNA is TGCGCCAGCAGCTTGCAGCTCGGAACCTACGAGCAGTACTTC. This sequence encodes CASSLQLGTYEQYF.

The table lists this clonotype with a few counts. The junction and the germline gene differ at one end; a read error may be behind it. The CDR3 region is CATSDPPPERSSEQYF. CDR3 bases: TGTGCCACCAGTGACCCCCCTCCGGAACGATCCTCCGAGCAGTACTTC. The rearrangement uses TRBV24-1 and TRBJ2-7, with unresolved D. The CDR3 extends over 16 amino acids. Looked up from germline, CDR1 is KGHDR and CDR2 is SFDVKD.